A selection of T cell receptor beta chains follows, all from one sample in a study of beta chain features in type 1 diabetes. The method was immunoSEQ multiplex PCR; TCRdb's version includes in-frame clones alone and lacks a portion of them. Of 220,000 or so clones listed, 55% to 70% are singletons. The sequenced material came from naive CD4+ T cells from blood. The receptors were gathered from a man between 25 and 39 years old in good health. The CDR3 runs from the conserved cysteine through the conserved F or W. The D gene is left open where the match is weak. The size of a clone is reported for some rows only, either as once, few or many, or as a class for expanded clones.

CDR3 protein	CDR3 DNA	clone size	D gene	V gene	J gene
CASSQVNYEQYF	TGTGCCAGCAGCCAAGTCAACTACGAGCAGTACTTC	once	NA	TRBV4-2	TRBJ2-7
CASSLGDKETQYF	TGTGCCAGCAGCTTAGGGGATAAGGAGACCCAGTACTTC	NA	NA	TRBV11-2	TRBJ2-5
CASSKDRKETQYF	TGTGCCAGCAGCAAAGACAGGAAAGAGACCCAGTACTTC	NA	NA	TRBV21-1	TRBJ2-5
CASSPRGASSYEQYF	TGTGCCAGCAGCCCCAGGGGCGCCAGCTCCTACGAGCAGTACTTC	NA	NA	TRBV7-2	TRBJ2-7
CSLSRGANQPQHF	TGCAGCTTATCGAGGGGGGCCAATCAGCCCCAGCATTTT	NA	NA	TRBV29-1	TRBJ1-5
CACKPRDRTSYEQYF	TGTGCCTGTAAACCCCGGGACAGGACGTCCTACGAGCAGTACTTC	few	TRBD1	TRBV30	TRBJ2-7
CASSLARESDTQYF	TGTGCCAGCAGCTTAGCCCGTGAATCAGACACGCAGTATTTT	NA	NA	TRBV7-9	TRBJ2-3
CASSLAWTGGTKNIQYF	TGTGCCAGCAGCTTAGCGTGGACAGGGGGGACCAAAAACATTCAGTACTTC	NA	TRBD1	TRBV7-2	TRBJ2-4
CASSLRGIRAPSTDTQYF	TGTGCCAGCAGCTTAAGGGGGATCCGAGCGCCGAGCACAGATACGCAGTATTTT	NA	NA	TRBV11-2	TRBJ2-3
CSVSGTVAKNIQYF	TGCAGCGTCTCCGGGACAGTAGCCAAAAACATTCAGTACTTC	few	TRBD1	TRBV29-1	TRBJ2-4
CSGTEGTDTQYF	TGCAGCGGAACAGAAGGCACAGATACGCAGTATTTT	NA	NA	TRBV29-1	TRBJ2-3
CASMGLAGGPQETQYF	TGTGCCAGCATGGGACTAGCGGGAGGACCGCAAGAGACCCAGTACTTC	few	TRBD2	TRBV27	TRBJ2-5
CASSEHQVSYEQYF	TGTGCCAGCAGTGAACACCAGGTTTCCTACGAGCAGTACTTC	once	NA	TRBV25-1	TRBJ2-7
CASGFRGGEQYF	TGTGCCAGCGGCTTCCGAGGCGGCGAGCAGTACTTC	few	NA	TRBV25-1	TRBJ2-7
CASSPGTRGTETQYF	TGTGCCAGCAGCCCCGGGACACGGGGGACAGAGACCCAGTACTTC	NA	NA	TRBV7-2	TRBJ2-5
CASSQDGTSGGYTQYF	TGCGCCAGCAGCCAAGATGGGACTAGCGGGGGTTATACGCAGTATTTT	NA	TRBD2	TRBV4-1	TRBJ2-3
CAISDGIYGYTF	TGTGCCATCAGTGATGGGATCTATGGCTACACCTTC	few	NA	TRBV10-3	TRBJ1-2
CASSSGTSGGVRETQYF	TGTGCCAGCAGCTCCGGGACTAGCGGGGGGGTGAGGGAGACCCAGTACTTC	NA	TRBD2	TRBV5-4	TRBJ2-5
CASRERNTEQYF	TGTGCCAGCAGGGAGAGGAATACCGAGCAGTACTTC	NA	NA	TRBV2	TRBJ2-7
CAWSAGYGYTF	TGTGCCTGGAGTGCCGGTTATGGCTACACCTTC	once	NA	TRBV30	TRBJ1-2
CAWSPTRGLYSFSYGYTF	TGTGCCTGGAGTCCGACTCGGGGGCTCTATAGCTTCTCTTATGGCTACACCTTC	NA	NA	TRBV30	TRBJ1-2
CAWSVQGLAGETQYF	TGTGCCTGGAGTGTACAAGGACTAGCCGGGGAGACCCAGTACTTC	NA	TRBD2	TRBV30	TRBJ2-5
CASSLLGSGANVLTF	TGCGCCAGCAGCTTGTTAGGCTCCGGGGCCAACGTCCTGACTTTC	NA	NA	TRBV5-1	TRBJ2-6
CAWSSQETQYF	TGTGCCTGGAGTTCCCAGGAGACCCAGTACTTC	NA	NA	TRBV30	TRBJ2-5
CASSYYPAGGSDTQYF	TGTGCCAGCAGTTACTACCCGGCGGGGGGGTCAGATACGCAGTATTTT	NA	TRBD2	TRBV6-5	TRBJ2-3
CASSYGGSYEQYF	TGTGCCAGCAGTTACGGTGGATCGTACGAGCAGTACTTC	NA	NA	TRBV6-6	TRBJ2-7
CASSPSGLAGSYEQYF	TGTGCCAGCTCACCATCGGGACTAGCGGGGTCCTACGAGCAGTACTTC	NA	TRBD2	TRBV18	TRBJ2-7
CASSPAGARDEQYF	TGTGCCAGCTCACCCGCCGGGGCCAGGGACGAGCAGTACTTC	NA	NA	TRBV18	TRBJ2-7
CASSQINTGTGELFF	TGTGCCAGCAGCCAGATAAATACGGGCACCGGGGAGCTGTTTTTT	NA	NA	TRBV14	TRBJ2-2
CASSPPSGRGYEQYF	TGTGCCAGCAGTCCACCAAGCGGGAGAGGCTACGAGCAGTACTTC	NA	TRBD2	TRBV28	TRBJ2-7
CAISVGTGLGKTQYF	TGTGCCATCAGTGTGGGGACAGGCCTAGGAAAGACCCAGTACTTC	NA	TRBD1	TRBV10-3	TRBJ2-5
CSPRGETQYF	TGCAGTCCAAGGGGAGAGACCCAGTACTTC	once	NA	TRBV20-1	TRBJ2-5
CASSESGHPSGANVLTF	TGTGCCAGCAGTGAATCGGGCCATCCCTCTGGGGCCAACGTCCTGACTTTC	NA	NA	TRBV2	TRBJ2-6
CASSLYTGQQYF	TGTGCCAGCAGCTTGTATACGGGACAGCAGTATTTT	NA	NA	TRBV5-6	TRBJ2-3
CASSPMGSGALYEQFF	TGTGCCAGCAGCCCGATGGGTAGCGGGGCCCTCTATGAGCAGTTCTTC	NA	TRBD2	TRBV16	TRBJ2-1
CASSFRLAGYNEQFF	TGTGCCAGCAGCTTTCGCCTAGCGGGTTACAATGAGCAGTTCTTC	few	TRBD2	TRBV13	TRBJ2-1
CAWSAGLASVEQYF	TGTGCCTGGAGTGCAGGACTAGCGTCGGTCGAGCAGTACTTC	few	TRBD2	TRBV30	TRBJ2-7
CASSFVVEQFF	TGTGCCAGCAGCTTCGTGGTGGAGCAGTTCTTC	NA	NA	TRBV11-2	TRBJ2-1
CSVWADETEAFF	TGCAGCGTGTGGGCAGACGAGACTGAAGCTTTCTTT	NA	NA	TRBV29-1	TRBJ1-1
CASSLNGDTQYF	TGTGCCAGCAGCTTAAACGGGGATACGCAGTATTTT	NA	NA	TRBV7-2	TRBJ2-3
CASSSTGAAYNEQFF	TGCGCCAGCAGCTCCACAGGGGCCGCCTACAATGAGCAGTTCTTC	NA	TRBD1	TRBV5-1	TRBJ2-1
CASSLASSYEQYF	TGTGCCAGCAGCTTAGCTAGTTCCTACGAGCAGTACTTC	NA	NA	TRBV7-2	TRBJ2-7
CASSQSWVGETQYF	TGTGCCAGCAGCCAAAGCTGGGTAGGGGAGACCCAGTACTTC	NA	NA	TRBV7-6	TRBJ2-5
CASSPVGEPDEQYF	TGTGCCAGCAGTCCTGTGGGGGAGCCCGACGAGCAGTACTTC	NA	NA	TRBV2	TRBJ2-7